One sample yielded the 10 T cell receptor beta chains listed below, sequenced in a study of regulatory T cells in long-lasting Graves disease. Time point defined: newly diagnosed GD, antithyroid drugs for less than 3 months. PBMCs were the source of the RNA used for TCR sequencing. HTBI primers from iRepertoire and Arm-PCR of CDR3 regions yielded the TCR beta libraries. Using its own MiXCR run on the multiplex PCR reads, TCRdb lists one record per CDR3 protein. The sample includes roughly 420,000 distinct CDR3 sequences, roughly 15% of them seen just once. The source material was peripheral blood mononuclear cells (PBMCs), sampled at new diagnosis, from a patient treated with antithyroid drugs. All receptors come from a female donor with Graves disease.

The chain links TRBV7-9 to TRBJ2-2; maybe TRBD2 (6 bases). Germline-derived CDR1 and CDR2 are SEHNR and FQNEAQ (reference sequence). CDR3 length: 18 residues. Trimming took 8 bases from V and 6 from J, leaving 28 bases between them. The CDR3 protein is CASERGSTGLPVAGELFF. CDR3 bases: TGTGCCAGCGAACGAGGTTCTACGGGACTGCCGGTCGCCGGGGAGCTGTTTTTT.

This clonotype has at least ten counts. The chain recombines TRBV10-3 with TRBJ2-2; TRBD1 matches at 12 bases. Germline values: CDR1 ENHRY, CDR2 SYGVKD. This CDR3 contains 17 residues. J gave up 5 bases and V 3 bases, and 7 bases lay outside the gene matches. The CDR3 DNA sequence: TGTGCCATCAGTGATGGGCGGGACAGGGGGCCGACCGGGGAGCTGTTTTTT. Its translation: CAISDGRDRGPTGELFF.

The chain carries TRBV19 and TRBJ2-1; perhaps TRBD2 as D (5 bases). The CDR3 sequence is 15 residues long. The ends were cut back, 4 bases at V and 3 bases at J, with 13 bases in the middle. Per the germline V gene, CDR1 is LNHDA and CDR2 is SQIVND (reference sequence). In DNA, the CDR3 is TGTGCCAGTAGTAGAGGACTGGGGTACTACAATGAGCAGTTCTTC. This encodes CASSRGLGYYNEQFF.

This clonotype has a count of ten or more. CDR3: CASSERYPLNTEAFF. In nucleotides, the CDR3 is TGTGCCAGCAGTGAAAGGTACCCGTTGAACACTGAAGCTTTCTTT. The rearrangement joins TRBV25-1 to TRBJ1-1; the D is unclear. Germline CDR1 is MGHDK and CDR2 is SYGVNS. This CDR3 is 15 amino acids long. V was pared by 2 bases and J by 0 bases, with 10 bases between.

This clonotype was observed at least ten times. The genes are TRBV30 and TRBJ2-1, with D possibly matching TRBD2 (5 bases). The CDR3 length is 13 residues. V was pared by 1 base and J by 6 bases, with 10 bases between. CDR1 and CDR2 from the germline V gene are GTSNPN and SVGIG (reference sequence). Written as DNA, the CDR3 is TGTGCCTGGAGTGGGCTAGAGGGCAATGAGCAGTTCTTC. This gives the protein CAWSGLEGNEQFF.

This clonotype was counted ten times or more. The V gene is TRBV28, the J gene TRBJ2-2; no clear D gene. Germline V lookup: CDR1 MDHEN, CDR2 SYDVKM. V was trimmed by 6 bases and J by 6 bases, leaving 11 bases between them. CDR3 length: 13 residues. The CDR3 DNA reads TGTGCCAGCAGCTTGCGATTCGCCGGGGAGCTGTTTTTT. This encodes CASSLRFAGELFF. Full variable domain (rest looked up from reference TRBV28 and TRBJ2-2): DVKVTQSSRYLVKRTGEKVFLECVQDMDHENMFWYRQDPGLGLRLIYFSYDVKMKEKGDIPEGYSVSREKKERFSLILESASTNQTSMYLCASSLRFAGELFFGEGSRLTVL.

This clonotype was observed many times. V gene TRBV28 combines with J gene TRBJ1-2; TRBD1 matches at 7 bases. Germline V lookup: CDR1 MDHEN, CDR2 SYDVKM. The V and J ends lost 2 bases and 7 bases, in that order; junction bases with no gene match: 10. This CDR3 is 15 amino acids long. The CDR3: CASSLGDRVSAGYTF. In nucleotides, the CDR3 is TGTGCCAGCAGTTTAGGTGACAGGGTGTCAGCTGGCTACACCTTC.

This clonotype occurred many times. V is TRBV2 and J is TRBJ2-3; 7 bases map to TRBD1. V lost 6 bases and J lost 5; bases outside the gene matches: 5. The CDR3 is made up of 13 amino acids. CDR1 and CDR2 (germline): SNHLY, FYNNEI. The CDR3 reads CASSETGEDTQYF. Here the CDR3 DNA reads TGTGCCAGCAGCGAAACAGGGGAAGATACGCAGTATTTT.

This clonotype was observed many times. J is TRBJ2-7 and V is TRBV28; D remains unclear. There are 16 residues in the CDR3. Looked up from germline, CDR1 is MDHEN and CDR2 is SYDVKM. The V end lost 2 bases, the J end lost 3 bases, and 17 bases lay between the germline ends. The CDR3 is CASSLRPQRKSYEQYF. The CDR3 DNA follows: TGTGCCAGCAGTTTACGTCCACAGAGGAAAAGCTACGAGCAGTACTTC. Complete variable domain (other parts from reference TRBV28 and TRBJ2-7): DVKVTQSSRYLVKRTGEKVFLECVQDMDHENMFWYRQDPGLGLRLIYFSYDVKMKEKGDIPEGYSVSREKKERFSLILESASTNQTSMYLCASSLRPQRKSYEQYFGPGTRLTVT.

This clonotype was seen many times. The chain links TRBV7-9 to TRBJ2-3; D might be TRBD1 or TRBD2, each matching 5 bases. The germline gives CDR1 SEHNR, CDR2 FQNEAQ (reference sequence). V gave up 2 bases and J gave up 5 bases, with 20 bases separating them. The CDR3 runs 17 residues. The CDR3 loop reads CASSLKVAREGKDTQYF. As DNA, the CDR3 is TGTGCCAGCAGCTTAAAGGTTGCCAGAGAGGGGAAAGATACGCAGTATTTT.